This TCR beta chain was sequenced during a study of T cells in Graves' hyperthyroidism and ophthalmopathy. There are many counts of this clonotype. RNA transcripts were the template for amplifying TCR beta CDR3 regions. The HTBI primer set was used in a first-round RT-PCR of the TCR CDR3. MiXCR was run by TCRdb on the multiplex PCR reads, yielding one entry per CDR3 protein. This sample carries around 720,000 distinct CDR3 sequences, roughly a third of them seen once, and the ten largest clones take about a third. The CDR3 has 13 amino acids. V shed 7 bases, J shed 5 bases, and the junction held 6 bases outside the gene matches. Germline CDR1 is ENHRY and CDR2 is SYGVKD.

This chain uses TRBV10-3 with TRBJ1-2, with 8 nucleotides matching TRBD1. The specimen was blood. The receptor was isolated from a woman aged 40 to 49 with Graves' hyperthyroidism. The CDR3 sequence is CAITWTGFYGYTF. CDR3 coding DNA: TGTGCCATCACATGGACAGGGTTTTATGGCTACACCTTC.